Below are 32 T cell receptor beta chains sequenced from a single sample in a study of blood T cell repertoires in COVID-19 (dated by TCRdb to the early 2020s). Libraries were prepared through the immunoSEQ multiplex PCR assay. This is the immuneACCESS table as TCRdb keeps it, with only in-frame sequences that have V and J called. A part of the clones is gone; compared with another copy, unresolved V genes explain less than half, and the rest is unexplained. The sample table lists roughly 200,000 clones, approximately 89% of them with a count of one. In total, the top ten clones hold approximately 2.3% of the sample. What was sequenced was PBMCs or T cells enriched from blood (not recorded which). These receptors came from a middle-aged woman with acute COVID-19.

The rearrangement uses TRBV7-9 and TRBJ2-3; 10 bases are a match to TRBD2. The CDR3 contains 15 residues. The ends lost 5 bases at V and 1 base at J; junction bases unmatched: 3. Germline V gene data show CDR1 as SEHNR and CDR2 as FQNEAQ (reference sequence). This CDR3 is CASSRAGGRTDTQYF. CDR3 nucleotide sequence: TGTGCCAGCAGCAGAGCGGGAGGGCGCACAGATACGCAGTATTTT.

V usage is TRBV7-2 and J usage is TRBJ2-1, with 10 bases that match TRBD2. CDR1 and CDR2 (germline): SGHTA, FQGNSA. V was clipped by 1 base and J by 15 bases; unmatched bases: 6. The CDR3 extends over 13 amino acids. Written as DNA, the CDR3 is TGTGCCAGCAGCTTAGAGATAGCGGGAGGTTCGTTCTTC. This encodes CASSLEIAGGSFF.

The V call is TRBV29-1, the J call TRBJ1-1, with a tentative D call TRBD1 (6 bases). Between the trimmed V and J ends, which lost 4 bases and 5 bases, there was a span of 11 bases. The CDR3 consists of 12 residues. Germline CDR1 is SQVTM and CDR2 is ANQGSEA. In nucleotides, the CDR3 is TGCAGCGTTGTGACAGGTCGAACTGAAGCTTTCTTT. It yields the protein CSVVTGRTEAFF. Variable domain in full (rest from reference TRBV29-1 and TRBJ1-1): SAVISQKPSRDICQRGTSLTIQCQVDSQVTMMFWYRQQPGQSLTLIATANQGSEATYESGFVIDKFPISRPNLTFSTLTVSNMSPEDSSIYLCSVVTGRTEAFFGQGTRLTVV.

The chain joins TRBV5-1 to TRBJ2-3; 10 nucleotides align to TRBD1. Germline values: CDR1 SGHRS, CDR2 YFSETQ. Trimming cost V 4 bases and J 4 bases; bases outside gene matches: 3. CDR3 length: 14 amino acids. The CDR3 bases are TGCGCCAGCAGCCCCGGACAGGGGGCAGATACGCAGTATTTT. It encodes CASSPGQGADTQYF.

The V and J genes are TRBV5-1 and TRBJ1-1; D uncertain. V gave up 2 bases and J gave up 1 base, with 12 bases separating them. This CDR3 contains 15 residues. Germline V lookup: CDR1 SGHRS, CDR2 YFSETQ. CDR3 nucleotide sequence: TGCGCCAGCAGCTTAAACTCGGGGAGGAACACTGAAGCTTTCTTT. It translates to CASSLNSGRNTEAFF.

This chain joins TRBV19 and TRBJ2-7; 7 bases line up with TRBD1. Germline CDR1 LNHDA, CDR2 SQIVND (reference sequence). CDR3 length: 13 residues. Unmatched junction bases numbered 7, after V lost 6 bases and J lost 5 bases. The CDR3 is CASREQGDHEQYF. CDR3 sequence (DNA): TGTGCCAGTAGGGAGCAGGGGGACCACGAGCAGTACTTC. The full variable domain, its missing parts supplied by reference TRBV19 and TRBJ2-7, is DGGITQSPKYLFRKEGQNVTLSCEQNLNHDAMYWYRQDPGQGLRLIYYSQIVNDFQKGDIAEGYSVSREKKESFPLTVTSAQKNPTAFYLCASREQGDHEQYFGPGTRLTVT.

The chain joins TRBV29-1 to TRBJ2-7; perhaps TRBD1 as D (6 bases). The germline CDR1 and CDR2 sequences are SQVTM and ANQGSEA. The CDR3 is 13 residues long. Trimming stripped 4 bases from V and 2 bases from J, with 12 bases between. The CDR3 DNA sequence: TGCAGCGTTGGAGGGGACACCACCTACGAGCAGTACTTC. Protein sequence: CSVGGDTTYEQYF.

The chain uses TRBV7-2 and TRBJ1-6; D possibly corresponds to TRBD1 (6 bases). The CDR3 totals 15 residues. CDR1 SGHTA and CDR2 FQGNSA come from the germline V gene. V lost 2 bases, J lost 10 bases, and 15 bases lay in between. This chain's CDR3 is CASSLSFQGSSPLHF. In DNA, the CDR3 is TGTGCCAGCAGCTTAAGTTTTCAGGGGAGCTCACCCCTCCACTTT. The full variable domain, in which reference TRBV7-2 and TRBJ1-6 provide the parts outside the CDR3, is GAGVSQSPSNKVTEKGKDVELRCDPISGHTALYWYRQSLGQGLEFLIYFQGNSAPDKSGLPSDRFSAERTGGSVSTLTIQRTQQEDSAVYLCASSLSFQGSSPLHFGNGTRLTVT.

This chain joins TRBV10-2 and TRBJ1-1; 9 positions match TRBD1. CDR3 length: 13 amino acids. CDR1 and CDR2 (germline): WSHSY, SAAADI. V lost 6 bases and J lost 4; bases outside the gene matches: 3. CDR3 in DNA: TGCGCCAGCAGCCTGACAGGGGGCACTGAAGCTTTCTTT. This gives the protein CASSLTGGTEAFF.

The chain has TRBV18 and TRBJ1-1; D is ambiguous. Germline CDR1 reads KGHSH; CDR2 reads LQKENI. With 8 bases removed from V and 0 bases from J, the gap between germline ends came to 7 bases. The CDR3 has 12 residues. DNA of the CDR3: TGTGCCAGCCGGAGGGTGAACACTGAAGCTTTCTTT. Translating gives CASRRVNTEAFF.

This sequence joins TRBV12-3 or TRBV12-4 and TRBJ2-1; D not resolved. Trimming cost V 5 bases and J 4 bases, with 9 bases left between them. The CDR3 is 13 amino acids. CDR3 residues: CASSTMTYNEQFF. CDR3 coding DNA: TGTGCCAGCAGTACGATGACTTACAATGAGCAGTTCTTC.

This clone came up once. The chain employs TRBV5-4 and TRBJ2-1, with D tentatively TRBD1 (6 bases). V was pared by 0 bases and J by 1 base, with 17 bases between. CDR3 size: 18 residues. The germline CDR1 and CDR2 sequences are SGHNT and YYREEE (reference sequence). CDR3 protein: CASSLGGTYTVSYNEQFF. CDR3 nucleotide sequence: TGTGCCAGCAGCTTGGGTGGGACATATACCGTTTCCTACAATGAGCAGTTCTTC. The variable domain in full, with the rest retrieved from reference TRBV5-4 and TRBJ2-1, is ETGVTQSPTHLIKTRGQQVTLRCSSQSGHNTVSWYQQALGQGPQFIFQYYREEENGRGNFPPRFSGLQFPNYSSELNVNALELDDSALYLCASSLGGTYTVSYNEQFFGPGTRLTVL.

This chain links TRBV14 with TRBJ2-5; 7 bases are shared with TRBD2. Per the germline V gene, CDR1 is SGHDN and CDR2 is FVKESK. This CDR3 region has 13 residues. J gave up 5 bases and V 4 bases, and 4 bases lay outside the gene matches. The CDR3 loop reads CASSPGLWETQYF. Here the CDR3 DNA reads TGTGCCAGCAGCCCGGGACTATGGGAGACCCAGTACTTC.

A note on this clone: One junction end disagrees with the germline gene, perhaps due to a read error. V is TRBV14 and J is TRBJ1-4, with D uncertain. CDR3 length: 17 residues. The germline V gene encodes CDR1 SGHDN and CDR2 FVKESK. The CDR3 DNA reads TGTGCCAGCAGACAAGTGGAGGGAATGGTGGTAGGCGAAAAACTGTTTTTT. Its protein product is CASRQVEGMVVGEKLFF.

There are a few counts of this clone. The genes are TRBV6-6 and TRBJ1-2; D is ambiguous. This CDR3 comprises 18 residues. Germline assignment: CDR1 MNHNY and CDR2 SVGAGI (reference sequence). Trimming removed 5 bases at V and 8 bases at J, with 30 bases between. The CDR3 nucleotides are TGTGCCAGCAGTCCGTACTCGGGCGGGCAGTCCTATCAAGGGGGCTACACCTTC. Translated, it gives CASSPYSGGQSYQGGYTF.

The chain has TRBV24-1 and TRBJ2-3; 15 bases fit TRBD2. Trimming at V came to 6 bases and at J to 3 bases, leaving 6 bases not matched to a gene. The CDR3 contains 17 residues. Germline values: CDR1 KGHDR, CDR2 SFDVKD. Here the CDR3 reads CATSKGTSGRPTDTQYF. CDR3 coding DNA: TGTGCCACCAGTAAGGGGACTAGCGGGAGGCCTACAGATACGCAGTATTTT.

This clone was observed a single time. V gene TRBV27 combines with J gene TRBJ1-1; D gene ambiguous. V shed 2 bases and J shed 5 bases, with 9 bases lying between them. The length of the CDR3 is 13 residues. Germline V gene data show CDR1 as MNHEY and CDR2 as SMNVEV (reference sequence). CDR3 coding DNA: TGTGCCAGCAGTTTAAATGGGAGGACTGAAGCTTTCTTT. This translates into CASSLNGRTEAFF.

The chain joins TRBV12-1 to TRBJ2-6; the table's D call, TRBD1, has no DNA check behind it. TRBV12-1 is flagged as a pseudogene. CDR3 length: 16 amino acids. In nucleotides, the CDR3 is TGTGCCAGCAGCACAACAGGGATGTCTGGGGCCAACGTCCTGACTTTC. Protein product: CASSTTGMSGANVLTF.

This clone was seen just once. CDR3 nucleotides: TGCGCCAGTCGACTAGCGGGGCTCAGCACAGATACGCAGTATTTT. Its protein product is CASRLAGLSTDTQYF. V gene TRBV5-1 combines with J gene TRBJ2-3, with 11 bases matching TRBD2. This CDR3 comprises 15 residues. Germline CDR1 reads SGHRS; CDR2 reads YFSETQ. The V gene end was trimmed by 8 bases and the J gene end by 0 bases; junction bases not matched to a gene: 5.

The chain employs TRBV2 and TRBJ2-1, with 11 bases identical to TRBD1. The CDR3 runs to 14 residues. The junction had 7 bases not matched to a gene; V was cut back by 7 bases and J by 8 bases. Germline CDR1 and CDR2: SNHLY and FYNNEI. In DNA, the CDR3 is TGTGCCAGCATCCGGGACAGGGGGTCTGATGAGCAGTTCTTC. Protein sequence: CASIRDRGSDEQFF.

The V and J genes are TRBV4-1 and TRBJ2-7, with 12 bases matching TRBD1. This CDR3 spans 16 amino acids. Germline V gene data show CDR1 as MGHRA and CDR2 as YSYEKL. Unmatched junction bases numbered 6, after V lost 1 base and J lost 5 bases. The DNA for the CDR3 is TGCGCCAGCAGCCAAGTCTGGGACAGGGGGCAAAACGAGCAGTACTTC. It codes for CASSQVWDRGQNEQYF.

V usage is TRBV18 and J usage is TRBJ2-1; tentatively, D is TRBD2 (6 bases). The CDR3 spans 15 residues. From germline, CDR1 is KGHSH and CDR2 LQKENI. Trimming pared 3 bases from V and 6 bases from J, leaving 15 bases between. The CDR3 bases are TGTGCCAGCTCACCTAACCGGGACTCCCCCAATGAGCAGTTCTTC. Residues: CASSPNRDSPNEQFF.

V and J are TRBV15 and TRBJ1-5; D gene unclear. V was cut by 0 bases and J by 0 bases, with 18 bases left in between. The CDR3 extends over 19 amino acids. Germline CDR1 reads LNHNV; CDR2 reads YYDKDF (reference sequence). The CDR3 spells CATSRDQNPTQTSNQPQHF. CDR3 in DNA: TGTGCCACCAGCAGAGATCAAAACCCGACACAGACTAGCAATCAGCCCCAGCATTTT.

This chain connects TRBV6-6 to TRBJ1-1, with D maybe TRBD1 (5 bases). V was cut by 8 bases and J by 5 bases, with 12 bases left in between. This CDR3 has 12 amino acids. Germline CDR1 is MNHNY and CDR2 is SVGAGI (reference sequence). The CDR3 is CASSFGGTEAFF. CDR3 sequence (DNA): TGTGCCAGCTCATTCGGGGGAACTGAAGCTTTCTTT.

V usage is TRBV19 and J usage is TRBJ2-1, with D perhaps TRBD2 (5 bases). V lost 2 bases, J lost 7 bases, and 6 bases lay in between. Germline V gives CDR1 LNHDA, CDR2 SQIVND (reference sequence). The CDR3 is 12 amino acids. In DNA form, the CDR3 reads TGTGCCAGTAGTATACCGGGGAATGAGCAGTTCTTC. It encodes CASSIPGNEQFF.

This chain connects TRBV24-1 to TRBJ2-3; 7 nucleotides match TRBD1. V gave up 4 bases and J gave up 3 bases; unmatched junction bases: 9. The CDR3 has 16 residues. Germline V gene lookup returns CDR1 KGHDR and CDR2 SFDVKD. This chain's CDR3 is CATSDNRGPTTDTQYF. The DNA of the CDR3 is TGTGCCACCAGTGACAACAGGGGCCCCACGACAGATACGCAGTATTTT.

The chain employs TRBV15 and TRBJ2-1; D unresolved. Per germline, CDR1 LNHNV and CDR2 YYDKDF (reference sequence). The germline V and J ends were trimmed by 0 bases and 0 bases, with 12 bases remaining between them. The CDR3 has 17 residues. The CDR3 loop is CATSRDLPGISYNEQFF. The CDR3 coding sequence is TGTGCCACCAGCAGAGATCTCCCGGGTATCTCCTACAATGAGCAGTTCTTC.

J is TRBJ1-3 and V is TRBV10-2, with D uncertain. The CDR3 has 16 amino acids. Trimming stripped 6 bases from V and 3 bases from J, with 18 bases between. CDR1 is WSHSY and CDR2 is SAAADI in the germline V gene. The CDR3 sequence: CASSGSDAAGGNTIYF. The CDR3 bases are TGCGCCAGCAGCGGATCTGATGCGGCGGGTGGAAACACCATATATTTT.

The table lists this clone with a few counts. The V and J genes are TRBV2 and TRBJ2-5; a weak D match, TRBD2 (5 bases). The CDR3 covers 14 residues. V was cut by 2 bases and J by 4 bases, with 11 bases left in between. Germline CDR1 and CDR2: SNHLY and FYNNEI. The DNA for the CDR3 is TGTGCCAGCAGTGAATCCCTAGCAGGAGAGACCCAGTACTTC. This encodes CASSESLAGETQYF.

The J gene is TRBJ2-3, the V gene TRBV7-9; TRBD1 is a possible D gene (5 bases). This CDR3 spans 15 amino acids. Trimming took off 5 bases at V and 1 base at J, with 13 bases between the two ends. CDR1 SEHNR and CDR2 FQNEAQ come from the germline V gene (reference sequence). The CDR3 nucleotides are TGTGCCAGCAGCCCAGGACAAGGACGCACAGATACGCAGTATTTT. It specifies CASSPGQGRTDTQYF.

The chain carries TRBV5-5 and TRBJ2-7; tentatively, D is TRBD1 (6 bases). Germline CDR1 SGHKS, CDR2 YYEKEE (reference sequence). Trimming took 0 bases from V and 3 from J, leaving 13 bases between them. The CDR3 loop spans 15 amino acids. The CDR3 DNA is TGTGCCAGCAGCTTGGGGAACCCCAGGGGCTACGAGCAGTACTTC. Amino acids: CASSLGNPRGYEQYF. The entire variable domain, with the rest obtained from reference TRBV5-5 and TRBJ2-7, is as follows: DAGVTQSPTHLIKTRGQQVTLRCSPISGHKSVSWYQQVLGQGPQFIFQYYEKEERGRGNFPDRFSARQFPNYSSELNVNALLLGDSALYLCASSLGNPRGYEQYFGPGTRLTVT.

The rearrangement links TRBV28 to TRBJ1-5; 7 nucleotides agree with TRBD1. J was trimmed by 6 bases and V by 7 bases; bases with no gene match: 12. Germline assignment: CDR1 MDHEN and CDR2 SYDVKM. The CDR3 spans 15 residues. The CDR3 nucleotides read TGTGCCAGCAATCCTGACAGGGAGATAACTCAGCCCCAGCATTTT. Translation gives CASNPDREITQPQHF.